These 3 T cell receptor beta chains share one sample of origin, sequenced in a study of human T cells and chemical hapten exposure. TCRdb passed the RACE reads through MiXCR, listing each CDR3 protein once. This table holds tens of thousands of distinct CDR3 sequences, approximately 13% found once. The time point denotes: patch test 3, about 24 weeks after DPC sensitization. The treatment is: therapeutic diphenylcyclopropenone sensitization with weekly scalp DPC. The sequencing here drew on whole blood, taken in connection with sensitization to the hapten diphenylcyclopropenone (DPC). Receptor source: a man aged 25-45 years with alopecia areata. Some clones in this sample may be carry-over from other donors' samples.

This clonotype was counted a few times. The genes are TRBV20-1 and TRBJ1-2; 8 bases line up with TRBD1. J gave up 7 bases and V 2 bases, and 3 bases lay outside the gene matches. This CDR3 has 12 amino acids. Looked up from germline, CDR1 is DFQATT and CDR2 is SNEGSKA (reference sequence). CDR3 nucleotides: TGCAGTGCTAGATCAGGGGGCAGTGGCTACACCTTC. This gives the protein CSARSGGSGYTF.

At least ten counts were recorded for this clonotype. V gene TRBV20-1 combines with J gene TRBJ1-4; 8 bases align to TRBD1. J lost 8 bases, V lost 0 bases, and 14 bases had no gene match. CDR1 is DFQATT, CDR2 SNEGSKA, per germline (reference sequence). This CDR3 contains 17 residues. DNA of the CDR3: TGCAGTGCTAGAGACACCCCGGGACAGGCAAGCAAGGAAAAACTGTTTTTT. Translation: CSARDTPGQASKEKLFF.

The V gene is TRBV6-6, the J gene TRBJ2-1, with 8 bases that match TRBD2. Germline trimming cut 5 bases from V and 9 bases from J; bases unmatched to any gene: 15. Per the germline V gene, CDR1 is MNHNY and CDR2 is SVGAGI (reference sequence). There are 16 residues in the CDR3. The CDR3 spells CASSTPGGGPAGEQFF. The CDR3 DNA sequence: TGTGCCAGCAGTACCCCCGGCGGGGGGCCCGCCGGTGAGCAGTTCTTC.